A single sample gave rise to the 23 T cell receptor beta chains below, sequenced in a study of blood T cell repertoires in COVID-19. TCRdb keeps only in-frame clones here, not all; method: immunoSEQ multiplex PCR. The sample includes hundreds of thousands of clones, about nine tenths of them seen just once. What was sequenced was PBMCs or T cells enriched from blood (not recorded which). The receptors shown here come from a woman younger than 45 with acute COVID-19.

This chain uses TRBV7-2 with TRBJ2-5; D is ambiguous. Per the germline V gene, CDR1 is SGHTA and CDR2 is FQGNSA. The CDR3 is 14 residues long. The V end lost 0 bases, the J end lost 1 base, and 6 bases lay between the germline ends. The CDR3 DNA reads TGTGCCAGCAGCTTAGCTGTAGTCCAAGAGACCCAGTACTTC. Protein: CASSLAVVQETQYF.

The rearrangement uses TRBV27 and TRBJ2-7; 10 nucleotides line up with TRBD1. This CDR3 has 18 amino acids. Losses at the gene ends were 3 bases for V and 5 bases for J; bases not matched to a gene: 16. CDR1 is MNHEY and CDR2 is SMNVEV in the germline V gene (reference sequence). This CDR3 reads CASSFAPGGTGARNEQYF. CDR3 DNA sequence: TGTGCCAGCAGTTTCGCTCCCGGCGGGACAGGGGCCCGTAACGAGCAGTACTTC.

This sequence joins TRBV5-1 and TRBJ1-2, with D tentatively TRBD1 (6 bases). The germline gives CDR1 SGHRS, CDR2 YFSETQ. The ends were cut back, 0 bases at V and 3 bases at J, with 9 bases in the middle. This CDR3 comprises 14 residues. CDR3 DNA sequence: TGCGCCAGCAGCTTGGCTTCAGGGGACTATGGCTACACCTTC. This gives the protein CASSLASGDYGYTF. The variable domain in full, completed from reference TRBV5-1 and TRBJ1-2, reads KAGVTQTPRYLIKTRGQQVTLSCSPISGHRSVSWYQQTPGQGLQFLFEYFSETQRNKGNFPGRFSGRQFSNSRSEMNVSTLELGDSALYLCASSLASGDYGYTFGSGTRLTVV.

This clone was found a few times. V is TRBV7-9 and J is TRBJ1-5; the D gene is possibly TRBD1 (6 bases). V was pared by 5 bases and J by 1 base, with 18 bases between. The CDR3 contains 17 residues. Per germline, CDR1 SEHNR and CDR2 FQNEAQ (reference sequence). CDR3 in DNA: TGTGCCAGCAGCCGGGACACACAGGGTCGGAGCAATCAGCCCCAGCATTTT. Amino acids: CASSRDTQGRSNQPQHF.

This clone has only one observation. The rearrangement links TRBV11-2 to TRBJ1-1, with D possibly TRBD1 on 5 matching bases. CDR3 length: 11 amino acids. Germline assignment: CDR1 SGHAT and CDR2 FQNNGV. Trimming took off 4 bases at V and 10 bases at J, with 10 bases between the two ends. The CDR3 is CASSSGEGAFF. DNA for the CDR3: TGTGCCAGCAGCTCGGGGGAGGGAGCTTTCTTT.

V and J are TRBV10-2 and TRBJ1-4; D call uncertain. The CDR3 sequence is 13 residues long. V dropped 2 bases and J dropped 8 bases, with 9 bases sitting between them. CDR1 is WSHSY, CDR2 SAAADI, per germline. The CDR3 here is CASSEAVREKLFF. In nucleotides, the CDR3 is TGCGCCAGCAGTGAGGCAGTTCGAGAAAAACTGTTTTTT.

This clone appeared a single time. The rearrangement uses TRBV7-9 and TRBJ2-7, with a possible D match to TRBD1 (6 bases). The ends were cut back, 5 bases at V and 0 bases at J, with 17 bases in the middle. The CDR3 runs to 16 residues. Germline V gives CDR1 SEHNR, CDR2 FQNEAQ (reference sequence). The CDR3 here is CASSPTGQASSYEQYF. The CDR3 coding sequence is TGTGCCAGCAGCCCGACAGGACAAGCAAGCTCCTACGAGCAGTACTTC.

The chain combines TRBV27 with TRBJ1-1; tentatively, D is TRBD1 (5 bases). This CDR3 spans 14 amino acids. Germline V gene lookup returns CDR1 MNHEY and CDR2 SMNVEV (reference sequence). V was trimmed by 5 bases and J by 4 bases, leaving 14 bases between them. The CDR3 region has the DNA TGTGCCAGCAGTGCTTACCGGGGGGGCACTGAAGCTTTCTTT. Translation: CASSAYRGGTEAFF.

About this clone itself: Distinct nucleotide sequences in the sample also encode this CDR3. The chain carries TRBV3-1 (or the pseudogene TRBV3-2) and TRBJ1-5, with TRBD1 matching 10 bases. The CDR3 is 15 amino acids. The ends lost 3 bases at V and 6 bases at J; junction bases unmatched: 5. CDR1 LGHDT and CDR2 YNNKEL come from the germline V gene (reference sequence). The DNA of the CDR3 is TGTGCCAGCAGCCAGAGGACAGGGGGGGGTCAGCCCCAGCATTTT. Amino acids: CASSQRTGGGQPQHF.

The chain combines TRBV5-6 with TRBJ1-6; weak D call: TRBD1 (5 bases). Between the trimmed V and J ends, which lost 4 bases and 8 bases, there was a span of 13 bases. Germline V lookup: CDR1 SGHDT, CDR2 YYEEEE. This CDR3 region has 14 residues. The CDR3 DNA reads TGTGCCAGCAGCCTGACAGAAGAAGATTCACCCCTCCACTTT. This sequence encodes CASSLTEEDSPLHF.

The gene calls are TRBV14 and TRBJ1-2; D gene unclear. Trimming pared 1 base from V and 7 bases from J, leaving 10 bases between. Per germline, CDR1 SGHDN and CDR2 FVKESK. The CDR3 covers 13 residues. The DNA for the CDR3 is TGTGCCAGCAGCCAAGGGGCTTATTCTGGCTACACCTTC. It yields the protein CASSQGAYSGYTF.

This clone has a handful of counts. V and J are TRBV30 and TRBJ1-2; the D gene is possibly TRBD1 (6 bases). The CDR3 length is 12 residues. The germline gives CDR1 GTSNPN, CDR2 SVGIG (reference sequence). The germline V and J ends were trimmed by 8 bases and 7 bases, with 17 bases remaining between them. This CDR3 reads CARERGMAGYTF. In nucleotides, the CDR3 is TGTGCCCGGGAAAGGGGGATGGCTGGCTACACCTTC.

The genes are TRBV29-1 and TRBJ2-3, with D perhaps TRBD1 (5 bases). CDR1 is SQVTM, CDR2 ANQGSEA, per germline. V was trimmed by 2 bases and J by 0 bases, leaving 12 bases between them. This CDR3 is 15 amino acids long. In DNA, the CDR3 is TGCAGCGTTGAAATATGGACACAAAGCACAGATACGCAGTATTTT. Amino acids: CSVEIWTQSTDTQYF.

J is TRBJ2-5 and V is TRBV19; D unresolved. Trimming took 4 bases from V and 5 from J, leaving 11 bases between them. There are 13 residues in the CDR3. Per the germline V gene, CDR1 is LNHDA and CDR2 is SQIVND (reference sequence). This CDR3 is CASSTPRRETQYF. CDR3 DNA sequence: TGTGCCAGTAGTACCCCGAGGCGGGAGACCCAGTACTTC.

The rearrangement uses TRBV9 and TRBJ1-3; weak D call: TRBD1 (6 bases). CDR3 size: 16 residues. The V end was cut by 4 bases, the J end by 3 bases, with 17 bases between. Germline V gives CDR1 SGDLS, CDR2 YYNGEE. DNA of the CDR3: TGTGCCAGCAGCACCAATGACAGGCCAATTGGAAACACCATATATTTT. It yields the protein CASSTNDRPIGNTIYF.

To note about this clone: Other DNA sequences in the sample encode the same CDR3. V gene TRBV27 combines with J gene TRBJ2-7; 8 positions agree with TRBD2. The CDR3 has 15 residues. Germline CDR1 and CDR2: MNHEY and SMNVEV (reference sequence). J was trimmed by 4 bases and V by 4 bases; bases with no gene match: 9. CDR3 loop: CASSYSGGPSYEQYF. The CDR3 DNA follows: TGTGCCAGCAGTTACAGCGGGGGACCATCATACGAGCAGTACTTC.

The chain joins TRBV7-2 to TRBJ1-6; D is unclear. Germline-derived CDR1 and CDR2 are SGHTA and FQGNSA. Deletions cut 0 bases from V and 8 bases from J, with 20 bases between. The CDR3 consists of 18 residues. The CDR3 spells CASSLASFLFFPYSPLHF. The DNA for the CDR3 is TGTGCCAGCAGCTTAGCGAGTTTCTTGTTTTTCCCTTATTCACCCCTCCACTTT.

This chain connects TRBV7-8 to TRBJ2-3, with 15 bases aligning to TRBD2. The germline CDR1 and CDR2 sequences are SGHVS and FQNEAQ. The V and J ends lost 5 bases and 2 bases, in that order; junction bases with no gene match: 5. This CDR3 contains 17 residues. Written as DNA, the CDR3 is TGTGCCAGCAGCCCGGGACTAGCGGGGGGACCCACAGATACGCAGTATTTT. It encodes CASSPGLAGGPTDTQYF.

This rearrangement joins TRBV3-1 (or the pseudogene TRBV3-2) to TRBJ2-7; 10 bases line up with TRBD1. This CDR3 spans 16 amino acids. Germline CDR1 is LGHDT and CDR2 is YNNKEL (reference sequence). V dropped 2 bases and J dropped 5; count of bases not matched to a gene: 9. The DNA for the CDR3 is TGTGCCAGCAGCCAACCACGGGGACAGGGGAGGGACGAGCAGTACTTC. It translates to CASSQPRGQGRDEQYF.

The CDR3 reads CASSESQSQRGNYGYTF. For the CDR3, the DNA is TGTGCCAGCAGTGAAAGCCAGTCTCAACGGGGTAACTATGGCTACACCTTC. The chain couples TRBV2 to TRBJ1-2; no clear D gene. This CDR3 contains 17 residues. With 2 bases removed from V and 1 base from J, the gap between germline ends came to 17 bases. In germline, CDR1 is SNHLY, CDR2 FYNNEI.

This CDR3 is CASSSLQGGYNSPLHF. DNA for the CDR3: TGTGCCAGCAGCTCCCTACAGGGTGGTTATAATTCACCCCTCCACTTT. The V call is TRBV7-8, the J call TRBJ1-6; TRBD1 is a possible D gene (6 bases). This CDR3 has 16 amino acids. Germline assignment: CDR1 SGHVS and CDR2 FQNEAQ. Trimming took 4 bases from V and 4 from J, leaving 14 bases between them.

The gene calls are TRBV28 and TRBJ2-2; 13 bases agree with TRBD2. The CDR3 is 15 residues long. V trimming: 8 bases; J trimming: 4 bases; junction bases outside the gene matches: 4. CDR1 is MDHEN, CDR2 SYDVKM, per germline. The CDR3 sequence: CASLLAGGRTGELFF. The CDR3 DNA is TGTGCCAGCCTACTAGCGGGGGGGCGCACCGGGGAGCTGTTTTTT.

This CDR3 reads CASSPRQGTTSPLHF. CDR3 nucleotides: TGTGCCAGCAGCCCCAGACAGGGGACGACTTCACCCCTCCACTTT. This chain links TRBV27 with TRBJ1-6; 8 nucleotides agree with TRBD1. CDR3 length: 15 residues. Losses at the gene ends were 6 bases for V and 9 bases for J; bases not matched to a gene: 10. In germline, CDR1 is MNHEY, CDR2 SMNVEV (reference sequence).